This T cell receptor beta chain was captured by sequencing in a study of T cell responses to AZD1222 COVID-19 vaccine. Whole-study findings and limits: Spike as a whole was targeted by vaccine-associated CD4 TCRs, dominant at 160-218 and 743-854.

Generated by immunoSEQ multiplex PCR, the TCRdb table keeps only in-frame clones and is missing some. The sample has under 150,000 clones, approximately 91% seen once. Concerning this clone itself: Its antigen is unidentified.

The CDR3 is 15 residues long. Germline-derived CDR1 and CDR2 are SQVTM and ANQGSEA. Trimming removed 2 bases from V and 7 bases from J; junction bases left unmatched: 6. Combined were second doses at about 4 or about 12 weeks. The gene calls are TRBV29-1 and TRBJ2-1; 12 nucleotides match TRBD2. This TCR derives from an adult who received the AZD1222 COVID-19 vaccine. Sequences were derived from peripheral blood, sampled 28 days after the second AZD1222 dose. Here the CDR3 reads CSVERASGRGNEQFF. The CDR3 coding sequence is TGCAGCGTTGAAAGGGCTAGCGGGAGGGGGAATGAGCAGTTCTTC.